This T cell receptor (beta chain) was retrieved from a study of OX40 agonist ivuxolimab in advanced cancers. The repertoire was sequenced with immunoSEQ multiplex PCR; TCRdb's copy has only in-frame clones and lacks some. Of approximately 94,000 clones listed, about 85% are singletons. The CDR3 is made up of 14 amino acids. CDR1 is SGHTA, CDR2 FQGNSA, per germline. The V end lost 2 bases, the J end lost 4 bases, and 6 bases lay between the germline ends. This clone has more than one count but fewer than ten. This receptor was identified in an adult with an advanced solid tumor such as melanoma, head and neck, liver or kidney cancer. The sequencing used CD4+ or CD8+ T cells sorted from blood, collected in a trial of the OX40 agonist ivuxolimab. The chain is built from TRBV7-2 and TRBJ2-6; D not resolved. DNA of the CDR3: TGTGCCAGCAGCTTAAACCCCGGGGCCAACGTCCTGACTTTC. Protein product: CASSLNPGANVLTF.